This entry concerns a single T cell receptor beta chain. This sample was taken from a study of blood T cell repertoires in COVID-19. At the level of the study: Material from acute and convalescent COVID-19 was sourced from the United States, Italy and Spain.

Grouping used clinical history reported by participants in a survey and questionnaire. Two negative PCRs, clearance, or symptom resolution were required of recovered Cohort 3 donors. Authors' data handling: Reference gene primers were amplified, and this amplification served to estimate nucleated cell counts. Profiling relied on immunoSEQ multiplex PCR, and the TCRdb table lists in-frame clones only, not all of them. D and trimming come from the DNA, and the V and J calls and clone size come from that table. Of 110,000 to 150,000 clones listed, 80% to 90% are singletons. V lost 7 bases and J lost 5, with 8 bases in between. The germline V gene encodes CDR1 LNHDA and CDR2 SQIVND (reference sequence). The CDR3 has 11 amino acids.

The origin of this receptor is a man aged 50-60 years who had recovered from COVID-19. The sequenced material came from PBMCs or T cells enriched from blood (not recorded which). The chain carries TRBV19 and TRBJ1-1; D remains unclear. CDR3 amino acids: CASMASTEAFF. The CDR3 DNA is TGTGCCAGTATGGCCTCTACTGAAGCTTTCTTT.